A selection of T cell receptor beta chains follows, all from one sample in a study of control samples from healthy donors and cancer patients. Only in-frame clones appear in the TCRdb table, and some are missing; sequencing was by immunoSEQ multiplex PCR. The table lists 95,000 to 150,000 clones, approximately 90% of them singletons, with 3.4% in the top ten. Sequencing used blood. Receptor source: a man in his forties in good health. CDR3s include the opening cysteine and the closing phenylalanine or tryptophan.

CASSPETGVYEQYF	TRBJ2-7	TRBV5-6
CASSQGIGGHYGYTF	TRBJ1-2	TRBV14
CAWTTGFEAFF	TRBJ1-1	TRBV30
CASNSRAGEGNYGYTF	TRBJ1-2	TRBV9
CATSDLGAEGVVTDTQYF	TRBJ2-3	TRBV24-1
CASSFQPYEQYF	TRBJ2-7	TRBV7-9
CASSPLLAGGPNEQFF	TRBJ2-1	TRBV7-9
CASSPGFNQPQHF	TRBJ1-5	TRBV5-4
CASSLPSWTEAFF	TRBJ1-1	TRBV7-2
CASSSQGFGYTF	TRBJ1-2	TRBV6-2/TRBV6-3
CAWRLEDMSSYEQYF	TRBJ2-7	TRBV30
CATSDPGGEQYF	TRBJ2-7	TRBV24-1
CASSTGVVRTDTQYF	TRBJ2-3	TRBV7-2
CASSISGGSGYTF	TRBJ1-2	TRBV5-1
CASSPAGLRRGTDTQYF	TRBJ2-3	TRBV18
CASSQDSDRVQETQYF	TRBJ2-5	TRBV4-3
CASQSGARSYEQYF	TRBJ2-7	TRBV5-6
CAWSPQTFATNEKLFF	TRBJ1-4	TRBV30
CASSESGNTGELFF	TRBJ2-2	TRBV10-1
CASSLGRGLAETQYF	TRBJ2-5	TRBV5-8
CASSQGGGSNQPQHF	TRBJ1-5	TRBV3-1/TRBV3-2
CASSQDRSGRRDTIYF	TRBJ1-3	TRBV3-1/TRBV3-2
CASSSTRGRSNQPQHF	TRBJ1-5	TRBV7-8
CASSSRQGEQYF	TRBJ2-7	TRBV9
CASSSRTGDYEQYF	TRBJ2-7	TRBV5-5
CASSDQGLSQPQHF	TRBJ1-5	TRBV6-1
CASSSRTGGTDTQYF	TRBJ2-3	TRBV4-3
CASSYMAGVQYF	TRBJ2-3	TRBV6-1
CASSYSWGRSYGYTF	TRBJ1-2	TRBV6-2/TRBV6-3
CASSRRGAGGLFGTDTQYF	TRBJ2-3	TRBV3-1/TRBV3-2
CASSERASGNTIYF	TRBJ1-3	TRBV10-2
CASSPHGQGWGYTF	TRBJ1-2	TRBV28
CASSPRQGESGELFF	TRBJ2-2	TRBV18
CASSEGGQGFDEQYF	TRBJ2-7	TRBV6-1
CASSQANRLSTDTQYF	TRBJ2-3	TRBV3-1/TRBV3-2
CASRRGGGTDTQYF	TRBJ2-3	TRBV7-2
CATSDSRNTEAFF	TRBJ1-1	TRBV24-1
CAWSLGNQPQHF	TRBJ1-5	TRBV30
CASSYSGRNEQFF	TRBJ2-1	TRBV6-6
CASTLTGGTEAFF	TRBJ1-1	TRBV11-3
CASSLGTVGGTDTQYF	TRBJ2-3	TRBV7-9
CATSRFPDNDGTYEQYF	TRBJ2-7	TRBV15
CAWTRQPNSPLHF	TRBJ1-6	TRBV30
CASRQGSTNTEAFF	TRBJ1-1	TRBV7-3
CASSEPGRNYGYTF	TRBJ1-2	TRBV25-1